This T cell receptor beta chain was recovered during a study of shared T cell receptors in the human thymus. V was cut by 8 bases and J by 4 bases, with 12 bases left in between. This CDR3 has 12 amino acids. Germline-derived CDR1 and CDR2 are MNHNS and SASEGT. TCRdb keeps only in-frame clones here, not all; method: immunoSEQ multiplex PCR. Of hundreds of thousands of clones in the sample, approximately 89% were seen once. These data also formed part of another study, on human thymus T cells. Per that paper: Thymus tissue for the work was resected from patients undergoing corrective heart surgery. The authors found apparently biased V and J gene usage in thymic and blood repertoires.

The clonotype comes from a boy in the first two years of life with a congenital heart defect. The J gene is TRBJ2-7, the V gene TRBV6-1; maybe TRBD2 (6 bases). The sequenced sample was thymocytes. CDR3 loop: CASAGGEYEQYF. The CDR3, as DNA: TGTGCCAGCGCCGGAGGGGAATACGAGCAGTACTTC.